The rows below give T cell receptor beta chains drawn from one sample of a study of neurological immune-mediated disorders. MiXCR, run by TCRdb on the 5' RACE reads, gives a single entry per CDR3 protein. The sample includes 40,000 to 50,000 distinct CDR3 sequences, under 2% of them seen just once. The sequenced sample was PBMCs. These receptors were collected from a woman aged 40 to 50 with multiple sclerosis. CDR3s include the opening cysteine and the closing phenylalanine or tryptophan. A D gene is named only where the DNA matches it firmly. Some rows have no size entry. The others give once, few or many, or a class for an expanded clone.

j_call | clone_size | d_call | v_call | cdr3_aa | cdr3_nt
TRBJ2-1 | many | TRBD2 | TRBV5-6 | CASCPGTSGHNEQFF | TGTGCCAGCTGCCCCGGGACTAGCGGCCACAATGAGCAGTTCTTC
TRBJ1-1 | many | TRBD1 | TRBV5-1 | CASSLRGLDTEAFF | TGCGCCAGCAGCTTGAGGGGGCTGGACACTGAAGCTTTCTTT
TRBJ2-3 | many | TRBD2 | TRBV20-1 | CSATGRGGTDTQYF | TGCAGTGCTACAGGGCGGGGGGGCACAGATACGCAGTATTTT
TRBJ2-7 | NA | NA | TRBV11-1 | CASSLEMAGSYEQYF | TGTGCCAGCAGCTTAGAAATGGCGGGTTCCTACGAGCAGTACTTC
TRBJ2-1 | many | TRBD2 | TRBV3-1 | CASSLPLADPEQFF | TGTGCCAGCAGCCTCCCACTAGCGGACCCTGAGCAGTTCTTC
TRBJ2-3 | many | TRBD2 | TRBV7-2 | CASSLSRGGAGDTQYF | TGTGCCAGCAGCCTCTCCCGCGGGGGGGCCGGAGATACGCAGTATTTT
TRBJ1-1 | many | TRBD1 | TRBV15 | CATSRDYGRGTEAFF | TGTGCCACCAGCAGAGATTACGGCAGGGGGACTGAAGCTTTCTTT
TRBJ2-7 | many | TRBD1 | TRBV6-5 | CASRTRDRLYEQYF | TGTGCCAGCAGAACCCGGGACAGACTCTACGAGCAGTACTTC
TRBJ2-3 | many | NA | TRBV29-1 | CSVSPSSRTDTQYF | TGCAGCGTTTCCCCCAGTAGCAGAACAGATACGCAGTATTTT
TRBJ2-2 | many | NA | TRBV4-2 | CASSQDSTANTGELFF | TGTGCCAGCAGCCAAGATTCTACAGCGAACACCGGGGAGCTGTTTTTT
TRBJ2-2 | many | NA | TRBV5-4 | CASSLSQNTGELFF | TGTGCCAGCAGCTTGAGCCAGAACACCGGGGAGCTGTTTTTT
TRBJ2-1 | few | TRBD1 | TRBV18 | CASSPNWTGGDEQFF | TGTGCCAGCTCACCAAACTGGACAGGGGGCGATGAGCAGTTCTTC
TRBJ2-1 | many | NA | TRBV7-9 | CASSLVLGFSNEQFF | TGTGCCAGCAGCTTAGTTCTTGGGTTTAGCAATGAGCAGTTCTTC
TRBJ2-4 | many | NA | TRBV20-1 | CSAVSELGSYIQYF | TGCAGTGCTGTTAGCGAGTTGGGGTCATACATTCAGTACTTC
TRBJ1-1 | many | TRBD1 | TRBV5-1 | CASRTGLNTEAFF | TGCGCCAGCAGGACAGGGCTCAACACTGAAGCTTTCTTT
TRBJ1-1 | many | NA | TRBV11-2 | CASSLVGPDTEAFF | TGTGCCAGCAGCTTAGTTGGGCCGGACACTGAAGCTTTCTTT
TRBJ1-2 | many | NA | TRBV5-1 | CASSDDLRGYGYTF | TGCGCCAGCAGCGACGACCTGAGGGGCTATGGCTACACCTTC
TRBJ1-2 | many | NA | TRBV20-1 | CSAAGFKNYGYTF | TGCAGTGCTGCTGGGTTTAAGAACTATGGCTACACCTTC
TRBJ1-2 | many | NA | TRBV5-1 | CASSLTANYGYTF | TGCGCCAGCAGCTTGACAGCTAACTATGGCTACACCTTC
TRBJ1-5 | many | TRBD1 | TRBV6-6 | CASRPQGEAQPQHF | TGTGCCAGCAGGCCCCAGGGGGAGGCTCAGCCCCAGCATTTT
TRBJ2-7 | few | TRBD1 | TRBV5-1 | CASSTDRSEQYF | TGCGCCAGCAGCACGGACAGGAGCGAGCAGTACTTC
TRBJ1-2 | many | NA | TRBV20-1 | CSARDLAGSDYGYTF | TGCAGTGCTAGAGATCTAGCGGGTTCAGACTATGGCTACACCTTC
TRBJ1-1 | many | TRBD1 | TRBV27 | CASRDGLEGARAEAFF | TGTGCCAGCAGAGATGGCTTGGAGGGGGCGCGGGCTGAAGCTTTCTTT
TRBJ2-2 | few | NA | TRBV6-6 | CASSKAGELFF | TGTGCCAGCAGTAAAGCCGGGGAGCTGTTTTTT
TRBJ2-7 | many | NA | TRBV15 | CATSRGDARYEQYF | TGTGCCACCAGCAGAGGGGACGCTCGCTACGAGCAGTACTTC
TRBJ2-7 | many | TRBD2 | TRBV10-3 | CAISGTSGGSYEQYF | TGTGCCATCAGTGGGACTAGCGGGGGGAGTTACGAGCAGTACTTC
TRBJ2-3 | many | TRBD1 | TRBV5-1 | CASSRTGAADTQYF | TGCGCCAGCAGCAGGACAGGGGCGGCAGATACGCAGTATTTT
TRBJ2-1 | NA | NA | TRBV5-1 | CASSIGITYNEQFF | TGCGCCAGCAGCATCGGGATTACCTACAATGAGCAGTTCTTC
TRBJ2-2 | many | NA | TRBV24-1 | CATSYTGRTGELFF | TGTGCCACCAGTTATACAGGGAGGACCGGGGAGCTGTTTTTT
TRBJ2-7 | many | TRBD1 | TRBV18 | CASSPRQGDEQYF | TGTGCCAGCTCACCTCGACAGGGGGACGAGCAGTACTTC
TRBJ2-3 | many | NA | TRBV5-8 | CASSPWDRSTDTQYF | TGTGCCAGCAGCCCGTGGGACCGAAGCACAGATACGCAGTATTTT
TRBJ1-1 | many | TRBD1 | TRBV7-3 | CASSLIQGEGEAFF | TGTGCCAGCAGCTTAATACAGGGGGAAGGAGAAGCTTTCTTT
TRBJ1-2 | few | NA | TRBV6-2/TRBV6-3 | CASREGLGNTYGYTF | TGTGCCAGCAGAGAAGGATTGGGAAATACCTATGGCTACACCTTC
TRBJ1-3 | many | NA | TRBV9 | CASSAQGLYSGNTIYF | TGTGCCAGCAGCGCCCAGGGACTTTACTCTGGAAACACCATATATTTT
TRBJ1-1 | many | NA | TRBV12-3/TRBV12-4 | CASSFRFTEAFF | TGTGCCAGCAGTTTTCGGTTCACTGAAGCTTTCTTT
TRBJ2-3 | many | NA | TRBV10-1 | CASSEPGVDTQYF | TGCGCCAGCAGTGAGCCGGGTGTTGATACGCAGTATTTT
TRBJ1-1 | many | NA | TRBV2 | CASSGQINTEAFF | TGTGCCAGCAGTGGACAAATAAACACTGAAGCTTTCTTT
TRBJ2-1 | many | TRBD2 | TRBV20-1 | CSAKSLFRTSGYNEQFF | TGCAGTGCTAAATCATTGTTCCGGACTAGCGGGTACAATGAGCAGTTCTTC
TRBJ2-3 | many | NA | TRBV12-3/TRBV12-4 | CASTSSSFTDTQYF | TGTGCCAGCACCTCTAGTTCCTTCACAGATACGCAGTATTTT
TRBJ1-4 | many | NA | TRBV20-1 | CSARDSLRGEKLFF | TGCAGTGCTAGAGATAGCCTTAGAGGCGAAAAACTGTTTTTT
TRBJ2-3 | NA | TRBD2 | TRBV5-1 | CASSPPTSGGAGDTQYF | TGCGCCAGCAGCCCACCGACTAGCGGGGGGGCTGGAGATACGCAGTATTTT
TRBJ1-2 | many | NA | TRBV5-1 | CASSLETVTYGYTF | TGCGCCAGCAGCTTGGAAACGGTCACCTATGGCTACACCTTC
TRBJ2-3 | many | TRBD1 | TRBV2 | CASSYRGRTDTQYF | TGTGCCAGCAGTTACAGGGGACGCACAGATACGCAGTATTTT
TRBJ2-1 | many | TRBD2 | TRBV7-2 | CASSSWTSGGREFF | TGTGCCAGCAGCTCTTGGACTAGCGGGGGCAGAGAGTTCTTC
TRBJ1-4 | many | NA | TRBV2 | CASSSGAWRSLATNEKLFF | TGTGCCAGCAGTTCTGGGGCCTGGCGCAGCCTAGCAACTAATGAAAAACTGTTTTTT
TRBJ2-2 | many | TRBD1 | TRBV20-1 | CSARPGQVNTGELFF | TGCAGTGCTAGGCCGGGACAGGTGAACACCGGGGAGCTGTTTTTT
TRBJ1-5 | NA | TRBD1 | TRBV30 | CAWDGQGNQPQHF | TGTGCCTGGGATGGACAGGGGAATCAGCCCCAGCATTTT
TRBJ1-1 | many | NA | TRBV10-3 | CAISASQDPNTEAFF | TGTGCCATCAGTGCCTCACAGGATCCGAACACTGAAGCTTTCTTT
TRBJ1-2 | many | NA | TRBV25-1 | CASSEQAGYTF | TGTGCCAGCAGTGAACAGGCCGGCTACACCTTC
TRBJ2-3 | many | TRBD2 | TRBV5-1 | CASSLAAGGDTQYF | TGCGCCAGCAGCTTAGCAGCGGGGGGAGATACGCAGTATTTT
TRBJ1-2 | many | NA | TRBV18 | CASSPPITNYGYTF | TGTGCCAGCTCACCACCGATCACTAACTATGGCTACACCTTC
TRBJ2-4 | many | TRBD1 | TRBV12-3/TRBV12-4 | CASTPDRAQNIQYF | TGTGCCAGCACCCCGGACAGGGCCCAAAACATTCAGTACTTC